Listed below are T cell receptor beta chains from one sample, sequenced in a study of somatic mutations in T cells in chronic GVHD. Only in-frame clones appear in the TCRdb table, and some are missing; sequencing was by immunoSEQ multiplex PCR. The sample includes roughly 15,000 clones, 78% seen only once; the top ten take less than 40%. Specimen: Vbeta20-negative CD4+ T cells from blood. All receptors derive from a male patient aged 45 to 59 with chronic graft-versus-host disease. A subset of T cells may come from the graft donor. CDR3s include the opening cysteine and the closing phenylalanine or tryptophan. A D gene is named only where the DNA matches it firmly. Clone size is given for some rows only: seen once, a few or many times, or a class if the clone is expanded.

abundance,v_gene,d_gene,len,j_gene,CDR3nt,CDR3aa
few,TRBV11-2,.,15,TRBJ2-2,TGTGCCAGCAGCTTCGGGGTTAGGAACACCGGGGAGCTGTTTTTT,CASSFGVRNTGELFF
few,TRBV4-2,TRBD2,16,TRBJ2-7,TGTGCCAGCAGCCAAGCTTCTAGCGGGGTGCCCTACGAGCAGTACTTC,CASSQASSGVPYEQYF
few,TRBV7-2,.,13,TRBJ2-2,TGTGCCAGCAGCTTAATTTCTTCCGGGGAGCTGTTTTTT,CASSLISSGELFF
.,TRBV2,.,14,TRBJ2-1,TGTGCCAGCAGCCGACTATCCACCTACAATGAGCAGTTCTTC,CASSRLSTYNEQFF
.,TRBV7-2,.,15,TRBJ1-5,TGTGCCAGCAGCTTAGTATCGAGTAGCAATCAGCCCCAGCATTTT,CASSLVSSSNQPQHF
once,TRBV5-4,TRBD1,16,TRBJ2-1,TGTGCCAGCAGCTTGAGGACGGGACAGGGGACCAATGAGCAGTTCTTC,CASSLRTGQGTNEQFF
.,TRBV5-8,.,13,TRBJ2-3,TGTGCCAGCAGGCAAACTAGCACAGATACGCAGTATTTT,CASRQTSTDTQYF
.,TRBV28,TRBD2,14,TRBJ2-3,TGTGCCAGCAGTTTAGACGGGAGGCCAGATACGCAGTATTTT,CASSLDGRPDTQYF
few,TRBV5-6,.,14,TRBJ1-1,TGTGCCAGCATCCGAGGGAGCAGCAACACTGAAGCTTTCTTT,CASIRGSSNTEAFF
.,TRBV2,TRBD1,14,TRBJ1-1,TGTGCCAGCAGGGGGGGACAGTCTGGGAATGAAGCTTTCTTT,CASRGGQSGNEAFF
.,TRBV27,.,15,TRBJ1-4,TGTGCCAGCAGTTTTAGGCGGACAGTTGGGGAAAAACTGTTTTTT,CASSFRRTVGEKLFF
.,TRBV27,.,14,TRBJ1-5,TGTGCCAGCATGATCGGTCCCCGTATCGGGCCCCAGCATTTT,CASMIGPRIGPQHF
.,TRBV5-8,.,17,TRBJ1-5,TGTGCCAGCAGCATAGGTACAGGGCGGTATAGCAATCAGCCCCAGCATTTT,CASSIGTGRYSNQPQHF
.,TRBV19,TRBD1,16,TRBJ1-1,TGTGCCAGTAGTTCCCTCCGGACAGGGGGGAGTACTGAAGCTTTCTTT,CASSSLRTGGSTEAFF
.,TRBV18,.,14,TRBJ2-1,TGTGCCAGCTCACCAGGAGGCTCCTACAATGAGCAGTTCTTC,CASSPGGSYNEQFF
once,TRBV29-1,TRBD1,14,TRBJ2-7,TGCAGCTTCCTAAGGGGACAGGTCTCCTACGAGCAGTACTTC,CSFLRGQVSYEQYF
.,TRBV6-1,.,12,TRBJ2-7,TGTGCCAGCAGTGGGCGACAAGACGAGCAGTACTTC,CASSGRQDEQYF
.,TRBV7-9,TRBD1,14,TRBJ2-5,TGTGCCAGCAGCCTAGACAGGGCCCAAGAGACCCAGTACTTC,CASSLDRAQETQYF
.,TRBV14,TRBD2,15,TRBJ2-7,TGTGCCAGCAGCCAAGTGGCGGGAGTGGCCTACGAGCAGTACTTC,CASSQVAGVAYEQYF
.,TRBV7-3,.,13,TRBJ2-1,TGTGCCAGCAGCTTAGGGCAGACCCATGAGCAGTTCTTC,CASSLGQTHEQFF
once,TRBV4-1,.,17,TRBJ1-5,TGCGCCAGCAGCCAAGCCCCACTGGGCAGGGGCCTGTGGCCCCAGCATTTT,CASSQAPLGRGLWPQHF
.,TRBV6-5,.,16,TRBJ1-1,TGTGCCAGCAGTTACGGTGGCGGGCCATTGAACACTGAAGCTTTCTTT,CASSYGGGPLNTEAFF
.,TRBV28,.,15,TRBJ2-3,TGTGCCAGCAGTGGGTTCGGGGGTAGCACAGATACGCAGTATTTT,CASSGFGGSTDTQYF
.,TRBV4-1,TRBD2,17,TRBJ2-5,TGCGCCAGCAGCCCCGGGACTAAAACCTCCTCGGAAGAGACCCAGTACTTC,CASSPGTKTSSEETQYF
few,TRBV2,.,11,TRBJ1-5,TGTGCCAGCAGTGATGGGGCGGCCCAGCATTTT,CASSDGAAQHF
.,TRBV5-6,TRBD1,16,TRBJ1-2,TGTGCCAGCAGCCCCGGGACAGGGAATGCGAACTATGGCTACACCTTC,CASSPGTGNANYGYTF
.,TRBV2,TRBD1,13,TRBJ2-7,TGTGCCAGCAGGGGACAGGTCCTTGGGGAGCAGTACTTC,CASRGQVLGEQYF
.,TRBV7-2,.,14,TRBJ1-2,TGTGCCAGCAGCTTAAAAACGCCCAGCTATGGCTACACCTTC,CASSLKTPSYGYTF
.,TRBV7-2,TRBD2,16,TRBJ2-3,TGTGCCAGCAGCCTCCGGACTAGCGGGAGTACAGATACGCAGTATTTT,CASSLRTSGSTDTQYF
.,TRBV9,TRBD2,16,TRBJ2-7,TGTGCCAGCAGCGTAGGTCCTGGGCTAGCGGTGGATGAGCAGTACTTC,CASSVGPGLAVDEQYF
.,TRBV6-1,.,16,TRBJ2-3,TGTGCCAGCAGTGACCAGGTGGACAAGAGCACAGATACGCAGTATTTT,CASSDQVDKSTDTQYF
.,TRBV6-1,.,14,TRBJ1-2,TGTGCCAGCAGTGAACCCGACTACTTCTATGGCTACACCTTC,CASSEPDYFYGYTF
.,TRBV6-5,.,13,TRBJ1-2,TGTGCCAGCAGTTATTCAGGGGAAGAGGGCTACACCTTC,CASSYSGEEGYTF
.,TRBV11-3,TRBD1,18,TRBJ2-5,TGTGCCAGCAGCGCCCGACTCCCCGGGACAGGGGAGGAAGAGACCCAGTACTTC,CASSARLPGTGEEETQYF
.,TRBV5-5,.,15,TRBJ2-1,TGTGCCAGCAGCCCCTCCCTTAGCTCCTACAATGAGCAGTTCTTC,CASSPSLSSYNEQFF
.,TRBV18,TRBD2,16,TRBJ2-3,TGTGCCAGCTCACCCTCTAGCGGGGTTAGCACAGATACGCAGTATTTT,CASSPSSGVSTDTQYF
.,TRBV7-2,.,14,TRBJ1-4,TGTGCCAGCAGCTTAACAAGGGGGAGTGAAAAACTGTTTTTT,CASSLTRGSEKLFF
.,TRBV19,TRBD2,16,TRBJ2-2,TGTGCCAGTAGTATCAGCGGGAGTGCGAACACCGGGGAGCTGTTTTTT,CASSISGSANTGELFF
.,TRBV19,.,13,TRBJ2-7,TGTGCCAGTAGTCTGGGGCCAACCTACGAGCAGTACTTC,CASSLGPTYEQYF
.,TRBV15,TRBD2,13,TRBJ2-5,TGTGCCACCACATTAGCGGGAGGGGAGACCCAGTACTTC,CATTLAGGETQYF
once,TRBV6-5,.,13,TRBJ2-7,TGTGCCAGCGGGGTTAGCGTAGAGTACGAGCAGTACTTC,CASGVSVEYEQYF
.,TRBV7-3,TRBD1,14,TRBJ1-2,TGTGCCAGCAGCCCGGGACAGACCAACTATGGCTACACCTTC,CASSPGQTNYGYTF
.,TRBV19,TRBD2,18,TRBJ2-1,TGTGCCAGTAGTATAGGGACTAGGGTCCTTAGCTCCTACAATGAGCAGTTCTTC,CASSIGTRVLSSYNEQFF
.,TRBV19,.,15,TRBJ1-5,TGTGCCAGTAGTCTTATGACAGTTGGTAATCAGCCCCAGCATTTT,CASSLMTVGNQPQHF
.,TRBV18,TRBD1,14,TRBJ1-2,TGTGCCAGCCCCCAAGGGGGCAGGGACTATGGCTACACCTTC,CASPQGGRDYGYTF
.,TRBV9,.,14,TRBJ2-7,TGTGCCAGCAGCGTAGGTGGCGGAGCCTACGAGCAGTACTTC,CASSVGGGAYEQYF
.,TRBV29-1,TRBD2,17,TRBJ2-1,TGCAGCGGGGCGGGACTAGCGGGAGTGATAGAGTACAATGAGCAGTTCTTC,CSGAGLAGVIEYNEQFF
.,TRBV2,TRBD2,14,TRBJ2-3,TGTGCCAGCCTAGCGGGGGGGCCAACAGATACGCAGTATTTT,CASLAGGPTDTQYF
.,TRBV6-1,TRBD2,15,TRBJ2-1,TGTGCCAGCATGACGACTAGCGGGGGGGCTTATGAGCAGTTCTTC,CASMTTSGGAYEQFF
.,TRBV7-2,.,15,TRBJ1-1,TGTGCCAGCAGCTTAGCAGGGGGGAGGGTCACTGAAGCTTTCTTT,CASSLAGGRVTEAFF
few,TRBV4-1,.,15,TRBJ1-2,TGCGCCAGCAGCCAAGGGGGTGGGAGGGATGCTGGCTACACCTTC,CASSQGGGRDAGYTF